These 4 T cell receptor beta chains share one sample of origin, sequenced in a study of CD8 T cells in ankylosing spondylitis. General study results and limits: Typical of ankylosing spondylitis blood, it appeared, was a TCR beta motif of several highly homologous variants.

TCRdb recomputed calls from the 5' RACE reads with MiXCR, one row per CDR3 protein. The sample contains approximately 550,000 distinct CDR3 sequences, 10% to 15% of which appear only once. These TCRs' antigens remain unknown. Sequences were obtained from blood, either unsorted or a sorted T cell fraction (not recorded which). The receptor set was obtained from a male donor with ankylosing spondylitis.

This clonotype came up a few times. The J gene is TRBJ2-3, the V gene TRBV5-6; 13 bases are a match to TRBD2. Trimming at V came to 2 bases and at J to 1 base, leaving 4 bases not matched to a gene. The CDR3 totals 17 residues. Germline CDR1 SGHDT, CDR2 YYEEEE. The DNA for the CDR3 is TGTGCCAGCAGCTTCGGACTAGCGGGAGACGGCACAGATACGCAGTATTTT. Residues: CASSFGLAGDGTDTQYF. The variable domain in full, with the rest retrieved from reference TRBV5-6 and TRBJ2-3, is DAGVTQSPTHLIKTRGQQVTLRCSPKSGHDTVSWYQQALGQGPQFIFQYYEEEERQRGNFPDRFSGHQFPNYSSELNVNALLLGDSALYLCASSFGLAGDGTDTQYFGPGTRLTVL.

This clonotype was seen a handful of times. The chain employs TRBV10-3 and TRBJ1-4, with D unclear. Germline CDR1 ENHRY, CDR2 SYGVKD. V shed 0 bases and J shed 5 bases, with 10 bases lying between them. The CDR3 has 15 residues. CDR3 amino acids: CAISESTEINEKLFF. CDR3 in DNA: TGTGCCATCAGTGAGTCGACTGAGATAAATGAAAAACTGTTTTTT.

This clonotype was seen a handful of times. The chain links TRBV9 to TRBJ2-1; 10 bases line up with TRBD2. CDR3 length: 18 amino acids. V dropped 0 bases and J dropped 6; count of bases not matched to a gene: 12. The germline V gene encodes CDR1 SGDLS and CDR2 YYNGEE. For the CDR3, the DNA is TGTGCCAGCAGCGTAGATATTAGCGGGAGGACCCCGGCCAATGAGCAGTTCTTC. Its translation: CASSVDISGRTPANEQFF.

V gene TRBV12-5 combines with J gene TRBJ1-1, with TRBD1 as a possible D gene (5 bases). The CDR3 length is 18 residues. Germline loops: CDR1 LGHNT, CDR2 FRNRAP. The V gene lost 3 bases and the J gene lost 1 base, with 21 bases spanning the gap. CDR3 DNA: TGTGCTAGTGGTTTATCGCCAGGGCAGGTAATGCCGAACACTGAAGCTTTCTTT. Translation gives CASGLSPGQVMPNTEAFF.